This is a list of T cell receptor beta chains from one sample in a study of blood T cell repertoires in COVID-19. The table came from immunoSEQ multiplex PCR; TCRdb's copy has only in-frame clones and leaves some out. This table holds 93,000 or so clones, roughly nine tenths found once. Source material: peripheral blood. The receptors originated from a woman in her fifties or sixties with acute or convalescent COVID-19. Both conserved end residues are part of each CDR3. The order of the fields is V gene, clone size, J gene, D gene, CDR3 length, CDR3 protein, CDR3 DNA. D genes are given only for firm matches. Clone size is not always given. Where it is, it says once, few, many or a class for expanded clones.

v_gene: TRBV18; abundance: .; j_gene: TRBJ1-1; d_gene: TRBD1; len: 14; CDR3aa: CASSRKGGITEAFF; CDR3nt: TGTGCCAGCTCACGGAAAGGGGGCATAACTGAAGCTTTCTTT
v_gene: TRBV7-6; abundance: .; j_gene: TRBJ2-1; d_gene: .; len: 15; CDR3aa: CASSPYSASYNEQFF; CDR3nt: TGTGCCAGCAGCCCATACAGTGCCTCCTACAATGAGCAGTTCTTC
v_gene: TRBV3-1/TRBV3-2; abundance: .; j_gene: TRBJ2-1; d_gene: TRBD2; len: 16; CDR3aa: CASSQDLSGSYNEQFF; CDR3nt: TGTGCCAGCAGCCAAGATCTAAGCGGGAGTTACAATGAGCAGTTCTTC
v_gene: TRBV5-1; abundance: .; j_gene: TRBJ2-1; d_gene: TRBD2; len: 15; CDR3aa: CASSLLAGGQDEQFF; CDR3nt: TGCGCCAGCAGCTTACTAGCGGGAGGGCAGGATGAGCAGTTCTTC
v_gene: TRBV11-2; abundance: .; j_gene: TRBJ2-1; d_gene: .; len: 13; CDR3aa: CASSGLSYNEQFF; CDR3nt: TGTGCCAGCAGCGGGCTGTCCTACAATGAGCAGTTCTTC
v_gene: TRBV29-1; abundance: .; j_gene: TRBJ2-2; d_gene: TRBD1; len: 14; CDR3aa: CSVVGQGGTGELFF; CDR3nt: TGCAGCGTTGTAGGACAGGGAGGCACCGGGGAGCTGTTTTTT
v_gene: TRBV6-2/TRBV6-3; abundance: .; j_gene: TRBJ2-1; d_gene: .; len: 17; CDR3aa: CASSYANTGITYNEQFF; CDR3nt: TGTGCCAGCAGTTACGCCAATACCGGGATAACCTACAATGAGCAGTTCTTC
v_gene: TRBV7-9; abundance: .; j_gene: TRBJ2-7; d_gene: TRBD1; len: 19; CDR3aa: CASSLTGIAGTGLSYEQYF; CDR3nt: TGTGCCAGCAGCTTAACCGGTATAGCCGGGACAGGGTTGAGCTACGAGCAGTACTTC
v_gene: TRBV28; abundance: .; j_gene: TRBJ2-7; d_gene: .; len: 16; CDR3aa: CASSLAGVAGDYEQYF; CDR3nt: TGTGCCAGCAGTTTAGCCGGGGTAGCTGGGGACTACGAGCAGTACTTC
v_gene: TRBV2; abundance: .; j_gene: TRBJ2-1; d_gene: .; len: 11; CDR3aa: CASSVGGEQFF; CDR3nt: TGTGCCAGCAGTGTGGGGGGTGAGCAGTTCTTC
v_gene: TRBV5-6; abundance: .; j_gene: TRBJ2-3; d_gene: .; len: 16; CDR3aa: CASSLVPGWGTDTQYF; CDR3nt: TGTGCCAGCAGCTTGGTGCCGGGATGGGGTACAGATACGCAGTATTTT
v_gene: TRBV28; abundance: .; j_gene: TRBJ1-1; d_gene: .; len: 13; CDR3aa: CASSPNFDTEAFF; CDR3nt: TGTGCCAGCAGTCCTAACTTCGACACTGAAGCTTTCTTT
v_gene: TRBV29-1; abundance: .; j_gene: TRBJ1-1; d_gene: .; len: 12; CDR3aa: CSALSSDNKAFF; CDR3nt: TGCAGCGCTTTGAGTTCGGACAATAAAGCTTTCTTT
v_gene: TRBV9; abundance: once; j_gene: TRBJ2-3; d_gene: TRBD2; len: 16; CDR3aa: CASSVSGRAGGDTQYF; CDR3nt: TGTGCCAGCAGCGTGTCGGGGCGGGCGGGAGGAGATACGCAGTATTTT
v_gene: TRBV4-1; abundance: few; j_gene: TRBJ1-1; d_gene: .; len: 16; CDR3aa: CASSQVFIGQNTEAFF; CDR3nt: TGCGCCAGCAGCCAAGTTTTTATTGGGCAGAACACTGAAGCTTTCTTT
v_gene: TRBV6-6; abundance: .; j_gene: TRBJ1-2; d_gene: TRBD1; len: 14; CDR3aa: CASKEGRGDYGYTF; CDR3nt: TGTGCCAGCAAAGAGGGCAGGGGGGACTATGGCTACACCTTC
v_gene: TRBV5-1; abundance: .; j_gene: TRBJ2-5; d_gene: .; len: 13; CDR3aa: CASSPQGGETQYF; CDR3nt: TGCGCCAGCAGCCCTCAGGGCGGAGAGACCCAGTACTTC
v_gene: TRBV28; abundance: .; j_gene: TRBJ1-2; d_gene: .; len: 15; CDR3aa: CAALAGGPGNYGYTF; CDR3nt: TGTGCCGCCTTAGCGGGGGGACCGGGGAACTATGGCTACACCTTC
v_gene: TRBV5-4; abundance: .; j_gene: TRBJ2-2; d_gene: .; len: 17; CDR3aa: CASTPRGQFANTGELFF; CDR3nt: TGTGCCAGCACCCCCCGAGGGCAGTTCGCGAACACCGGGGAGCTGTTTTTT
v_gene: TRBV29-1; abundance: .; j_gene: TRBJ1-2; d_gene: TRBD1; len: 13; CDR3aa: CSVEGQGNYGYTF; CDR3nt: TGCAGCGTTGAGGGACAGGGTAACTATGGCTACACCTTC
v_gene: TRBV5-1; abundance: .; j_gene: TRBJ2-7; d_gene: .; len: 14; CDR3aa: CASSWAGEGYEQYF; CDR3nt: TGCGCCAGCAGCTGGGCGGGTGAGGGCTACGAGCAGTACTTC
v_gene: TRBV6-5; abundance: .; j_gene: TRBJ1-4; d_gene: TRBD1; len: 15; CDR3aa: CASRSWTGEREKLFF; CDR3nt: TGTGCCAGCAGATCCTGGACAGGGGAAAGGGAAAAACTGTTTTTT
v_gene: TRBV3-1/TRBV3-2; abundance: .; j_gene: TRBJ1-4; d_gene: .; len: 15; CDR3aa: CASSPRPGWYEKLFF; CDR3nt: TGTGCCAGCAGCCCCCGACCAGGATGGTATGAAAAACTGTTTTTT
v_gene: TRBV7-9; abundance: .; j_gene: TRBJ2-1; d_gene: .; len: 16; CDR3aa: CASSFVVPRSYNEQFF; CDR3nt: TGTGCCAGCAGCTTCGTGGTCCCGCGTTCCTACAATGAGCAGTTCTTC
v_gene: TRBV9; abundance: .; j_gene: TRBJ2-1; d_gene: TRBD2; len: 13; CDR3aa: CASSLLAGAEQFF; CDR3nt: TGTGCCAGCAGCTTGCTCGCGGGAGCTGAGCAGTTCTTC
v_gene: TRBV24-1; abundance: once; j_gene: TRBJ2-1; d_gene: TRBD2; len: 15; CDR3aa: CATRGGASSYNEQFF; CDR3nt: TGTGCCACCAGGGGAGGGGCAAGCTCCTACAATGAGCAGTTCTTC
v_gene: TRBV7-2; abundance: .; j_gene: TRBJ1-6; d_gene: .; len: 15; CDR3aa: CASSSPSTYNSPLHF; CDR3nt: TGTGCCAGCAGCTCCCCTAGTACCTATAATTCACCCCTCCACTTT
v_gene: TRBV9; abundance: .; j_gene: TRBJ1-1; d_gene: .; len: 15; CDR3aa: CASSVGKGQNTEAFF; CDR3nt: TGTGCCAGCAGCGTAGGCAAGGGGCAGAACACTGAAGCTTTCTTT
v_gene: TRBV19; abundance: .; j_gene: TRBJ1-5; d_gene: .; len: 13; CDR3aa: CASSIMQNQPQHF; CDR3nt: TGTGCCAGTAGTATTATGCAGAATCAGCCCCAGCATTTT
v_gene: TRBV28; abundance: .; j_gene: TRBJ2-1; d_gene: .; len: 14; CDR3aa: CATLGATSSNEQFF; CDR3nt: TGTGCCACCCTTGGGGCAACCTCTTCCAATGAGCAGTTCTTC